This section outlines one T cell receptor beta chain sequence together with its context. Its antigen remains unidentified. The CDR3 extends over 15 amino acids. V was pared by 6 bases and J by 2 bases, with 11 bases between. Germline lookup yields CDR1 LNHDA and CDR2 SQIVND (reference sequence). Produced via immunoSEQ multiplex PCR; TCRdb's table is partial and in-frame only. The sample includes fewer than 20,000 clones, about 86% of them seen just once. This sample is drawn from a study of PD-1 blockade in mismatch repair-deficient tumors. Study summary: Patients had approximately 12 mismatch repair-deficient cancer types and were previously treated and progressing.

The TCR-sequenced patients were a few responders to pembrolizumab. General study points: Rapid post-treatment expansion, then contraction, generally preceding radiologic response, marked tumor-resident clones.

This chain joins TRBV19 and TRBJ1-6, with D maybe TRBD1 (6 bases). This specimen was PBMCs, taken 4 weeks after starting pembrolizumab. The sequence was obtained from an adult with mismatch repair-deficient cancer. The CDR3 reads CASREQGPYNSPLHF. Written as DNA, the CDR3 is TGTGCCAGTAGGGAACAGGGCCCCTATAATTCACCCCTCCACTTT.